This is a list of T cell receptor beta chains from one sample in a study of tumor-infiltrating lymphocytes in primary liver carcinoma. TCRdb reprocessed the multiplex PCR reads with MiXCR, giving one entry per CDR3 protein. The sample records more than 85,000 distinct CDR3 sequences, about four fifths being singletons. Sequencing was carried out using liver tumor tissue from sampling region 3. The receptors derive from a man aged 35 to 55 with primary liver carcinoma and hepatitis B virus infection. CDR3s include the opening cysteine and the closing phenylalanine or tryptophan. The order of the fields is J gene, V gene, clone size, D gene, CDR3 protein, CDR3 DNA. The D gene is left open where the match is weak. Where a row states a size, it is once, few, many or the class of an expanded clone; other rows omit it.

>TRBJ2-6|TRBV11-2|NA|NA
CASSWVPNLSGANVLTF
TGTGCCAGCAGCTGGGTACCAAATCTCTCTGGGGCCAACGTCCTGACTTTC
>TRBJ2-1|TRBV29-1|NA|TRBD2
CSGRTSGFNEQFF
TGCAGCGGGAGGACTAGCGGATTTAATGAGCAGTTCTTC
>TRBJ2-2|TRBV7-9|NA|TRBD1
CASSTGTGIAGELFF
TGTGCCAGCAGCACCGGGACAGGGATTGCAGGGGAGCTGTTTTTT
>TRBJ2-7|TRBV6-5|few|TRBD1
CASSTGTGPSEQYF
TGTGCCAGTAGTACCGGGACAGGGCCCTCCGAGCAGTACTTC
>TRBJ2-3|TRBV4-2|NA|TRBD2
CASSLGGGGGDTQYF
TGTGCGAGCAGCCTTGGGGGGGGAGGAGGAGATACACAGTATTTT
>TRBJ1-2|TRBV10-2|NA|TRBD1
CASKPGQDASYAF
TGCGCCAGCAAACCGGGACAGGATGCGAGCTACGCCTTC
>TRBJ2-5|TRBV24-1|once|NA
CATSDPGTKEIQHF
TGTGCCACCAGTGATCCCGGGACAAAAGAGATCCAGCACTTC
>TRBJ1-2|TRBV19|NA|NA
CASSEGQYYGYTF
TGTGCCAGTAGTGAGGGTCAGTACTATGGTTACACCTTC
>TRBJ2-3|TRBV29-1|NA|TRBD2
CSVEGSLGGRQDAQYF
TGCAGCGTTGAGGGGTCCCTGGGGGGGAGACAAGATGCGCAGTATTTT
>TRBJ2-5|TRBV2|NA|NA
CTSRRQEETQYF
TGTACCAGCAGGCGACAGGAAGAGACCCAGTACTTC
>TRBJ1-3|TRBV13|NA|TRBD1
CASIQWTGGYAGNTIHF
TGTGCCAGCATCCAATGGACAGGGGGCTATGCTGGAAACACCATACATTTT
>TRBJ2-7|TRBV29-1|NA|TRBD1
CSVQATGGEDGQYF
TGCAGCGTACAAGCTACAGGGGGCGAGGACGGGCAGTATTTC
>TRBJ1-5|TRBV28|few|NA
CATSASLSNQPQHF
TGTGCCACGTCGGCCTCCCTTAGTAATCAGCCCCAGCATTTT
>TRBJ2-4|TRBV10-3|NA|TRBD2
CAISDKLAGEYNEQYF
TGTGCCATCAGTGATAAGCTAGCGGGAGAGTACAATGAGCAGTACTTC
>TRBJ2-3|TRBV6-6|NA|TRBD2
CASSWGGKTDTQYF
TGTGCCAGCAGTTGGGGGGGAAAGACAGACACGCAGTATTTT
>TRBJ2-7|TRBV28|many|NA
CASNSRGSGDSYAQYF
TGTGCCAGCAACTCTAGAGGCTCGGGGGATTCCTACGCGCAGTACTTC
>TRBJ2-2|TRBV29-1|NA|NA
CSVKGSGELFF
TGCAGCGTCAAGGGGAGCGGGGAGCTGTTTTTT
>TRBJ2-2|TRBV5-6|NA|NA
CASNSGGLDTGELFF
TGTGCCAGCAACTCCGGGGGGCTCGACACCGGGGAGCTGTTTTTT
>TRBJ1-2|TRBV4-1|many|NA
CASSPQSIGTFYGYTF
TGCGCCAGCAGCCCCCAATCCATCGGAACCTTCTATGGCTACACCTTC
>TRBJ2-7|TRBV5-6|NA|TRBD2
CTSSALTSGPYEQYF
TGTACCAGCAGCGCCCTGACTAGCGGTCCCTACGAGCAGTATTTC
>TRBJ1-6|TRBV11-1|NA|NA
CASGRTLVSPLHF
TGTGCTAGCGGCCGGACTCTGGTTTCACCCCTCCACTTT
>TRBJ1-4|TRBV12-3/TRBV12-4|NA|NA
CTSSLSGIGEKLFF
TGTACCAGCAGTTTAAGTGGGATTGGTGAAAAACTGTTTTTT